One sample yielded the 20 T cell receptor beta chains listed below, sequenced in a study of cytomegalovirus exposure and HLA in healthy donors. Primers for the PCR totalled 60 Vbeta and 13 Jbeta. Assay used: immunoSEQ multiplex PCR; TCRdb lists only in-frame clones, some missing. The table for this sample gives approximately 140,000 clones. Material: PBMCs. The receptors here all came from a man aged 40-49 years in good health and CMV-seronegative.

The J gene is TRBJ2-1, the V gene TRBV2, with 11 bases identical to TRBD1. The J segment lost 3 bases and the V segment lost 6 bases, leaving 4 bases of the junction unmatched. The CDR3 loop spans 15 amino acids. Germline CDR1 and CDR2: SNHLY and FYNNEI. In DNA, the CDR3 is TGTGCCAGCAGAGCGGACAGGGGGCACTACAATGAGCAGTTCTTC. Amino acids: CASRADRGHYNEQFF.

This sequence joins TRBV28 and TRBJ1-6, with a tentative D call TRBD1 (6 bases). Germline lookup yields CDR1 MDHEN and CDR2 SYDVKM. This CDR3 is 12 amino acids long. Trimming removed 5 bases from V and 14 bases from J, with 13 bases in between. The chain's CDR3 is CASSLGHLTLHF. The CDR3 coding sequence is TGTGCCAGCAGTCTGGGACATCTCACCCTCCACTTT.

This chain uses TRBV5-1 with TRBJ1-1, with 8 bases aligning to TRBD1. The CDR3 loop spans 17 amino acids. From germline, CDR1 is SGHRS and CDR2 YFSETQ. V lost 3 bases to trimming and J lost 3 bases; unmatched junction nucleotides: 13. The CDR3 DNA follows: TGCGCCAGCAGCTGGGCGGGACAGGACGCGCGGGACACTGAAGCTTTCTTT. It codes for CASSWAGQDARDTEAFF. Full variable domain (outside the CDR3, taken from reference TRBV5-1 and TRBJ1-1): KAGVTQTPRYLIKTRGQQVTLSCSPISGHRSVSWYQQTPGQGLQFLFEYFSETQRNKGNFPGRFSGRQFSNSRSEMNVSTLELGDSALYLCASSWAGQDARDTEAFFGQGTRLTVV.

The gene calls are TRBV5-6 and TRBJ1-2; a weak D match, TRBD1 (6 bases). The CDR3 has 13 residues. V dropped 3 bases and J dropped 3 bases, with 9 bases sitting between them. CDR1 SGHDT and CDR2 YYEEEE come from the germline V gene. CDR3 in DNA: TGTGCCAGCAGCTGGGACACGGACTATGGCTACACCTTC. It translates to CASSWDTDYGYTF. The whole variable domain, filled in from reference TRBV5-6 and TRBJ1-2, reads DAGVTQSPTHLIKTRGQQVTLRCSPKSGHDTVSWYQQALGQGPQFIFQYYEEEERQRGNFPDRFSGHQFPNYSSELNVNALLLGDSALYLCASSWDTDYGYTFGSGTRLTVV.

The CDR3, as DNA: TGCGCCAGCAGCACTTCTACAGGGACCGGGGAGCTGTTTTTT. Translating gives CASSTSTGTGELFF. V usage is TRBV4-3 and J usage is TRBJ2-2, with D possibly being TRBD1 (6 bases). This CDR3 has 14 amino acids. Looked up from germline, CDR1 is LGHNA and CDR2 is YSLEER. V lost 5 bases and J lost 5, with 12 bases in between.

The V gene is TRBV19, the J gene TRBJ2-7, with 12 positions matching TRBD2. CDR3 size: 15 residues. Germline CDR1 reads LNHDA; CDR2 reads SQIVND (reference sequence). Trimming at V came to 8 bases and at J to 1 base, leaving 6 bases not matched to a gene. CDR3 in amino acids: CASSRLAGVSYEQYF. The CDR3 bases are TGTGCCAGTTCTCGACTAGCGGGGGTTTCCTACGAGCAGTACTTC.

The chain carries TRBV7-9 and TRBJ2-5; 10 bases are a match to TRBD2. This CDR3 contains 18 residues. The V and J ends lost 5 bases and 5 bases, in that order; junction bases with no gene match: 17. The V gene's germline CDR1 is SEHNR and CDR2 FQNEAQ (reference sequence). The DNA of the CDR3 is TGTGCCAGCAGCCGACAGTGGCCCGAGCGGGGGGGCCCGGAGACCCAGTACTTC. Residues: CASSRQWPERGGPETQYF.

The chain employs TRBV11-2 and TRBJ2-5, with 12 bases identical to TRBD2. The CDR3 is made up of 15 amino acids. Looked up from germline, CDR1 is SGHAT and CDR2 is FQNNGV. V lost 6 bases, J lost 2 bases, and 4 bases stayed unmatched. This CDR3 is CASSFGTSGQETQYF. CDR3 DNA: TGTGCCAGCAGTTTTGGGACTAGCGGGCAAGAGACCCAGTACTTC.

This chain's CDR3 is CASSQDRGEFQETQYF. CDR3 coding DNA: TGTGCCAGCAGCCAAGACAGGGGGGAGTTCCAAGAGACCCAGTACTTC. The V gene is TRBV14, the J gene TRBJ2-5, with D tentatively TRBD1 (7 bases). This CDR3 has 16 residues. V was pared by 0 bases and J by 1 base, with 12 bases between. Germline CDR1 reads SGHDN; CDR2 reads FVKESK.

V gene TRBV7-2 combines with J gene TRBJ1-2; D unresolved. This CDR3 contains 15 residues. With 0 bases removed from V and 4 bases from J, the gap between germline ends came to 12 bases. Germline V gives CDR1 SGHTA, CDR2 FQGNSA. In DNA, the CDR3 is TGTGCCAGCAGCTTAGCCACTTCGGTAATCTATGGCTACACCTTC. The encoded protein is CASSLATSVIYGYTF.

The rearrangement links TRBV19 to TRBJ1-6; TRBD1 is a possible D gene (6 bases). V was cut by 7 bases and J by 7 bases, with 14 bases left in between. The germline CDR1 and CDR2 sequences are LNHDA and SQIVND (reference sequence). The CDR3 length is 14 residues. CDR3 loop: CASNRPDRNSPLHF. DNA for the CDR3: TGTGCCAGTAATAGACCCGACAGGAATTCACCCCTCCACTTT. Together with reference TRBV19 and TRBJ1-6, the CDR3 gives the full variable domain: DGGITQSPKYLFRKEGQNVTLSCEQNLNHDAMYWYRQDPGQGLRLIYYSQIVNDFQKGDIAEGYSVSREKKESFPLTVTSAQKNPTAFYLCASNRPDRNSPLHFGNGTRLTVT.

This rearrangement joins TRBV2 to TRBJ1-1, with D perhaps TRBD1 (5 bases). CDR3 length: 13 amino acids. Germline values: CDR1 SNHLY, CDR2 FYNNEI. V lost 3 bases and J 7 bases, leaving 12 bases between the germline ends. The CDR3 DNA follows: TGTGCCAGCAGTGAGGGGCCCGACGGTGAAGCTTTCTTT. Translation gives CASSEGPDGEAFF.

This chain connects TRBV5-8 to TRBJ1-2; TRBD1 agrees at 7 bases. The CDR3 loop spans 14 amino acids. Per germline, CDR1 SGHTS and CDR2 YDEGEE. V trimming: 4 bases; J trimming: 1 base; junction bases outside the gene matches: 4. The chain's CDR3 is CASSQRQGNYGYTF. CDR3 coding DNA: TGTGCCAGCAGCCAACGACAGGGTAACTATGGCTACACCTTC.

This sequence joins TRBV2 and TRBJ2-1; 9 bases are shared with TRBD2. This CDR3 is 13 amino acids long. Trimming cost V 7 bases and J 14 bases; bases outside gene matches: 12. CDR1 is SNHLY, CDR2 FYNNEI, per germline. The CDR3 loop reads CASMVNYGTSKFF. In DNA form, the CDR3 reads TGTGCCAGCATGGTAAATTATGGGACTAGCAAGTTCTTC.

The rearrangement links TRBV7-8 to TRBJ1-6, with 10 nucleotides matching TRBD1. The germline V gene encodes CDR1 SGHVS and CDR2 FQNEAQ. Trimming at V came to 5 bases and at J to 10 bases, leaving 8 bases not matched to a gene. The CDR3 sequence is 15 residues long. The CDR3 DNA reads TGTGCCAGCAGCCTTCTGAGGGACAGGGGATCACCCCTCCACTTT. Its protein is CASSLLRDRGSPLHF.

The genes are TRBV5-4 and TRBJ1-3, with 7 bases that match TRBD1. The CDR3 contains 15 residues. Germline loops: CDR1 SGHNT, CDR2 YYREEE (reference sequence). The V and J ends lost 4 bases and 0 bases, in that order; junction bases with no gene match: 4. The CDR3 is CASSMGQLSGNTIYF. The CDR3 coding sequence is TGTGCCAGCAGCATGGGACAGCTCTCTGGAAACACCATATATTTT.

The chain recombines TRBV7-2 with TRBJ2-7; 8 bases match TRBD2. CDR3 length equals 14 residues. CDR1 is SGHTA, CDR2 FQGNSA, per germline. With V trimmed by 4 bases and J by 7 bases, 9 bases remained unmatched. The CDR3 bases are TGTGCCAGCAGCTCGCCGGGGGGGGCTAGGGAGCAGTACTTC. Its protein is CASSSPGGAREQYF.

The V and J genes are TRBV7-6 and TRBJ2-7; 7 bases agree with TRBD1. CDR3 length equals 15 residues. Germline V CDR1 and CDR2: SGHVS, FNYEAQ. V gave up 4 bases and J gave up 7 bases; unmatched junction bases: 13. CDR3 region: CASSSTGTEKGEQYF. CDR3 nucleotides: TGTGCCAGCAGCTCAACCGGGACAGAGAAAGGAGAGCAGTACTTC. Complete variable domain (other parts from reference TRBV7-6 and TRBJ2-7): GAGVSQSPRYKVTKRGQDVALRCDPISGHVSLYWYRQALGQGPEFLTYFNYEAQQDKSGLPNDRFSAERPEGSISTLTIQRTEQRDSAMYRCASSSTGTEKGEQYFGPGTRLTVT.

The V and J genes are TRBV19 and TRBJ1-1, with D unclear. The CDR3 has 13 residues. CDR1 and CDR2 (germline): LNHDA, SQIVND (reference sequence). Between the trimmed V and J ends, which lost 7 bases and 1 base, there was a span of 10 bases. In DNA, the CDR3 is TGTGCCAGTATCCGGTGGGCGAACACTGAAGCTTTCTTT. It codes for CASIRWANTEAFF.

CDR3 DNA sequence: TGTGCCAGCAGCTTGACAGGGGATACAGATACGCAGTATTTT. It encodes CASSLTGDTDTQYF. The chain uses TRBV5-6 and TRBJ2-3, with 7 bases identical to TRBD1. V gave up 1 base and J gave up 3 bases; unmatched junction bases: 2. Germline CDR1 reads SGHDT; CDR2 reads YYEEEE. The CDR3 sequence is 14 residues long.